The TCR beta chain under discussion was sequenced for a study of blood T cell repertoires in COVID-19. The method was immunoSEQ multiplex PCR; TCRdb's version includes in-frame clones alone and lacks a portion of them. In the table there are 300,000 to 400,000 clones, around 85% of which are singletons. The source material was PBMCs or T cells enriched from blood (not recorded which). This clonotype originated in a woman aged 30 to 39 who had been exposed to COVID-19.

The CDR3 is CAISESWGVLNTEAFF. The CDR3 region has the DNA TGTGCCATCAGTGAGTCGTGGGGGGTTTTGAACACTGAAGCTTTCTTT. The chain is built from TRBV10-3 and TRBJ1-1, with a possible D match to TRBD1 (5 bases). The germline V gene has CDR1 ENHRY and CDR2 SYGVKD. Trimming left V 0 bases short and J 0 bases short, with 11 bases between. This CDR3 has 16 residues.